These T cell receptor beta chains were read from a single sample in a study of T cell repertoires in cytomegalovirus infection. TCRdb recomputed calls from the reads with MiXCR, one row per CDR3 protein. The sample consists of under 250,000 distinct CDR3 sequences, approximately 7% of them appearing once. The sample comprised PBMCs. The receptor source for this set is a human donor in good health (CMV status not recorded). Some clones in this sample may be carry-over from other donors' samples. The conserved cysteine and the conserved F or W are not part of the CDR3 here.

>TRBJ2-5|TRBV7-9
ASSWTSETQY
>TRBJ1-1|TRBV14
ASSQELGSLGTEAF
>TRBJ1-1|TRBV7-2
ASNKDRDKSEAF
>TRBJ1-2|TRBV7-2
ASSLGVQNYGYT
>TRBJ1-3|TRBV9
ASSRTGLANTIY
>TRBJ1-2|TRBV5-5
ASSAGTGGYGYT
>TRBJ2-7|TRBV12-3/TRBV12-4
ASSVSSPSEQY
>TRBJ1-2|TRBV6-5
ASRSIYGYT
>TRBJ2-2|TRBV12-3/TRBV12-4
ASTVWGQLNTGELF
>TRBJ2-5|TRBV3-1
ASSPGPGGETQY
>TRBJ1-6|TRBV12-3/TRBV12-4
AGSDGFNSPLH
>TRBJ1-2|TRBV7-3
ASSLSPANYGYT
>TRBJ2-1|TRBV12-3/TRBV12-4
ASSFPLAGSNEQF
>TRBJ1-2|TRBV28
ASRDNRGNYGYT
>TRBJ1-5|TRBV6-2/TRBV6-3
ASSSGGSNQPQH
>TRBJ1-3|TRBV7-9
ASSLETGNTIY
>TRBJ2-2|TRBV7-2
ASSPSGTNTGELF
>TRBJ1-5|TRBV6-2/TRBV6-3
ASSSLTGGAGNQPQH
>TRBJ1-2|TRBV20-1
SASPGTGGVLAGYT
>TRBJ2-4|TRBV7-9
ASSFPVSGIENIQY
>TRBJ2-7|TRBV5-4
ASSLDRVNEQY
>TRBJ2-5|TRBV5-1
ASSSRGTQETQY
>TRBJ1-1|TRBV12-3/TRBV12-4
ASSLGASAPKEAF
>TRBJ1-5|TRBV19
ARGQYYSNQPQH